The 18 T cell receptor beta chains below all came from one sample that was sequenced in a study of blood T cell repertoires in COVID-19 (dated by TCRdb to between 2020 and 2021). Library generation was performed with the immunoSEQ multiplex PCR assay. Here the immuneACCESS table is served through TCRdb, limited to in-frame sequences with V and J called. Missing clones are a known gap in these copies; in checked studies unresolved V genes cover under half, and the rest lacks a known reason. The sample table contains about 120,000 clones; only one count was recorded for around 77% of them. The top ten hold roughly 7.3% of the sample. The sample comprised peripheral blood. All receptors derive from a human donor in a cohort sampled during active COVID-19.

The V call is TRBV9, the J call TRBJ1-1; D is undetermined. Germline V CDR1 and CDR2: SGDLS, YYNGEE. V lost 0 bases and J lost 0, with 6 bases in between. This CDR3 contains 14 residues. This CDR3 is CASSVAGMNTEAFF. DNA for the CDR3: TGTGCCAGCAGCGTAGCCGGGATGAACACTGAAGCTTTCTTT.

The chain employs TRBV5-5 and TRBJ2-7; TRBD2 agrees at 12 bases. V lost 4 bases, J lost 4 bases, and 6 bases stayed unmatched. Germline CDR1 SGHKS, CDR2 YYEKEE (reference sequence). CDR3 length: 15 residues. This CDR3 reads CASSLLAGGSYEQYF. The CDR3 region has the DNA TGTGCCAGCAGCCTACTAGCGGGGGGTTCGTACGAGCAGTACTTC.

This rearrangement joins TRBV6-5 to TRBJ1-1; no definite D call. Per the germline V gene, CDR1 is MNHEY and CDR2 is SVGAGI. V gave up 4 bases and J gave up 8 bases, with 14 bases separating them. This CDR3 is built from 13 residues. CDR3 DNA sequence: TGTGCCAGCAGTTCTCCTAGTTACATAGAAGCTTTCTTT. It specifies CASSSPSYIEAFF.

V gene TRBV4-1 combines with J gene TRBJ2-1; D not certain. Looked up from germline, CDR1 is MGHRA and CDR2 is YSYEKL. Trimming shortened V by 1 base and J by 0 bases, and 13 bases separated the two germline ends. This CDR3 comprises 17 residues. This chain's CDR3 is CASSQVGRGVSYNEQFF. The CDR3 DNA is TGCGCCAGCAGCCAAGTTGGTCGCGGCGTCTCCTACAATGAGCAGTTCTTC.

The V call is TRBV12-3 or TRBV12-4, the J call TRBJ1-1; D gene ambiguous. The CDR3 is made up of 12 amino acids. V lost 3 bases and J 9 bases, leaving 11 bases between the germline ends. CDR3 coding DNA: TGTGCCAGCAGTTTTGGAGGGTTCCAAGCTTTCTTT. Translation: CASSFGGFQAFF.

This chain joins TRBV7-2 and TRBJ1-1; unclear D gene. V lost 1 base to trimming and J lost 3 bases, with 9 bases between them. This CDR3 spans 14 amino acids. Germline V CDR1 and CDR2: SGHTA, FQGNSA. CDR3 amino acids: CASSLEGDHTEAFF. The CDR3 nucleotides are TGTGCCAGCAGCTTAGAGGGAGACCACACTGAAGCTTTCTTT.

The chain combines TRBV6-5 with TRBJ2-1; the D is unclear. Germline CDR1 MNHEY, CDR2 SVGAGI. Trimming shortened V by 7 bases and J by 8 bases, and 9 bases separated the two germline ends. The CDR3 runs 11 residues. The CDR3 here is CASTRLDEQFF. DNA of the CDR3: TGTGCCAGCACCAGACTCGATGAGCAGTTCTTC.

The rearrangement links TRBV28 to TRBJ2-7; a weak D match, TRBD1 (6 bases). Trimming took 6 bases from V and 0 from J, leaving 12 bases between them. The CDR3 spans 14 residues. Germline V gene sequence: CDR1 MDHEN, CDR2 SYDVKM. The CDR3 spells CASRSPGDSYEQYF. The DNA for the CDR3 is TGTGCCAGCAGATCACCAGGGGACTCCTACGAGCAGTACTTC.

The CDR3 loop is CASTYWTGVNYEQYF. The CDR3 DNA sequence: TGTGCCAGTACCTATTGGACAGGGGTTAACTACGAGCAGTACTTC. This chain joins TRBV11-2 and TRBJ2-7, with 9 bases matching TRBD1. The germline CDR1 and CDR2 sequences are SGHAT and FQNNGV. V was clipped by 9 bases and J by 3 bases; unmatched bases: 12. This CDR3 has 15 amino acids.

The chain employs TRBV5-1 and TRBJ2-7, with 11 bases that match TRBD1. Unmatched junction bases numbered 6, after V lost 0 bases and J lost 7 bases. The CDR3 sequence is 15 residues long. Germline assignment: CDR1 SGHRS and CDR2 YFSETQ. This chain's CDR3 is CASSLGGQGAREQYF. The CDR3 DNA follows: TGCGCCAGCAGCTTGGGAGGACAGGGGGCGCGGGAGCAGTACTTC.

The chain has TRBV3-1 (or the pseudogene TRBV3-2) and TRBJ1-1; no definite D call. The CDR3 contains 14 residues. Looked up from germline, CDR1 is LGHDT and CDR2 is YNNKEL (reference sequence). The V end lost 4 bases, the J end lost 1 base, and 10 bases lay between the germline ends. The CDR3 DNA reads TGTGCCAGCAGCCCCCGACGACAGAACACTGAAGCTTTCTTT. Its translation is CASSPRRQNTEAFF.

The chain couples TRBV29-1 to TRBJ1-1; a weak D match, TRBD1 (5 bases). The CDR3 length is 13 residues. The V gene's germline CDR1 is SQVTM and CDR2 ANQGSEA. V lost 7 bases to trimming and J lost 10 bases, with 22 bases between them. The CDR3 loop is CSGLTAPFGSAFF. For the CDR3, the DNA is TGCAGCGGCCTGACAGCTCCCTTCGGGTCAGCTTTCTTT.

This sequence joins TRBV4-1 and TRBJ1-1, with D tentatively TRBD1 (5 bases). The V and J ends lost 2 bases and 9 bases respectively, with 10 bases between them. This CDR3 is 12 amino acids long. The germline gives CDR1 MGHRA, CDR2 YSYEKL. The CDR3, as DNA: TGCGCCAGCAGCCAATCGGACACAAAAGCTTTCTTT. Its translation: CASSQSDTKAFF.

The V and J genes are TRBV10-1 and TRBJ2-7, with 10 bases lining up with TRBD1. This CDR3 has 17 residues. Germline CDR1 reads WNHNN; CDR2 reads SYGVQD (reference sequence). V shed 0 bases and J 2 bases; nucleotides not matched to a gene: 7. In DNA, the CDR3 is TGCGCCAGCAGTGAGTCGAAGACCGGGACAGGGGCCTACGAGCAGTACTTC. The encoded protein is CASSESKTGTGAYEQYF.

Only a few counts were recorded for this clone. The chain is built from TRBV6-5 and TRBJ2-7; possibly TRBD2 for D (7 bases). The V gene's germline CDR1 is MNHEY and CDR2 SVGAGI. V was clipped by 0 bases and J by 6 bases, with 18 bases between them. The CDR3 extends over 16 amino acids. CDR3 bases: TGTGCCAGCAGTTACTCCAGGGAGGGGGGGCTTCGCGAGCAGTACTTC. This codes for CASSYSREGGLREQYF.

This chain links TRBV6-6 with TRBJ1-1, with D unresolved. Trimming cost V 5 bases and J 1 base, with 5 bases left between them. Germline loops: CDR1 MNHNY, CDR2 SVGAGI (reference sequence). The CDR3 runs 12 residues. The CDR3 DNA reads TGTGCCAGCAGTGACAAGAACACTGAAGCTTTCTTT. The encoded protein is CASSDKNTEAFF.

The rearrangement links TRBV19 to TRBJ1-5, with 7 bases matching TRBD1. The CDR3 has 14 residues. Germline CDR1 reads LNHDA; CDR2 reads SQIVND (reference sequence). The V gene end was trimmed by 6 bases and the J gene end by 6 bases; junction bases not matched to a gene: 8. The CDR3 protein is CASRPVGGFQPQHF. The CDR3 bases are TGTGCCAGTAGGCCGGTAGGGGGCTTTCAGCCCCAGCATTTT. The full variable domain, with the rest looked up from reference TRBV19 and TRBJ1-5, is DGGITQSPKYLFRKEGQNVTLSCEQNLNHDAMYWYRQDPGQGLRLIYYSQIVNDFQKGDIAEGYSVSREKKESFPLTVTSAQKNPTAFYLCASRPVGGFQPQHFGDGTRLSIL.

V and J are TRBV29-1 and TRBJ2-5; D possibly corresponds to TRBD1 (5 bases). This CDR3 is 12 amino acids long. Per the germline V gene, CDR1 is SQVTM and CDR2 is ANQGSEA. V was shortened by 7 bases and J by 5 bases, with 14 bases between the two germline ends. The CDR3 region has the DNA TGCAGCGGGAAAAGGGGCCTGGAGACCCAGTACTTC. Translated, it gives CSGKRGLETQYF.